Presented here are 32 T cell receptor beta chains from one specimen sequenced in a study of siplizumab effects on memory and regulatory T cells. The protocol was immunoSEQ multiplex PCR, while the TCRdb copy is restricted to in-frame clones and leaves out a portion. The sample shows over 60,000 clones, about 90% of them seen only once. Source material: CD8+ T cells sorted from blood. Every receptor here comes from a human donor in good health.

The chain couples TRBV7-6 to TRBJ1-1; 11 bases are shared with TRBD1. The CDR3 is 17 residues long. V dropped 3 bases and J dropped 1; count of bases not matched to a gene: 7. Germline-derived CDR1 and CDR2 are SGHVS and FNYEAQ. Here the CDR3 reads CASSLPGQGDGNTEAFF. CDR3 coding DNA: TGTGCCAGCAGCTTGCCGGGACAGGGGGACGGGAACACTGAAGCTTTCTTT.

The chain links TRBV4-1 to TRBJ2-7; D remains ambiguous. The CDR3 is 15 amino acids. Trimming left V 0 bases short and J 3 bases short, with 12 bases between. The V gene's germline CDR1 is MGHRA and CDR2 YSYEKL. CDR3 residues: CASSQEGRDLYEQYF. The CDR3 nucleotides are TGCGCCAGCAGCCAAGAAGGAAGGGATCTCTACGAGCAGTACTTC.

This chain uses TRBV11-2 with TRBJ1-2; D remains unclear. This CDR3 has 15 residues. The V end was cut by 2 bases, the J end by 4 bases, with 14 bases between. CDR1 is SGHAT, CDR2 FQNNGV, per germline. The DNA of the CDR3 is TGTGCCAGCAGCTTAAACCCCGGCAGTCTCTATGGCTACACCTTC. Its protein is CASSLNPGSLYGYTF.

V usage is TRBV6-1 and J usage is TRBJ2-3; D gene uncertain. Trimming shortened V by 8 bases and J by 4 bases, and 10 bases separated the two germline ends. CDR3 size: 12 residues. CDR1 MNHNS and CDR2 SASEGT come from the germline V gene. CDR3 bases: TGTGCCAGCCGATTGTTAGCAGATACGCAGTATTTT. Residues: CASRLLADTQYF.

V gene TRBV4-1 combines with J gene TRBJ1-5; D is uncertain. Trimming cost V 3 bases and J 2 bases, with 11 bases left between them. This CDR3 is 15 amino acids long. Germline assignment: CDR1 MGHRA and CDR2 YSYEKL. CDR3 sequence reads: CASSHSGDGNQPQHF. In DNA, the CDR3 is TGCGCCAGCAGCCACTCCGGGGATGGCAATCAGCCCCAGCATTTT.

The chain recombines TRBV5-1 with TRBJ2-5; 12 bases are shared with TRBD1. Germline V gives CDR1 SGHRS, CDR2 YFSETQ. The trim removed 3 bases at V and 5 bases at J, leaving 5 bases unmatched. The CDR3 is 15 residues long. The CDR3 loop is CASSSGQGAGETQYF. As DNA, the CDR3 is TGCGCCAGCAGCTCGGGACAGGGGGCGGGGGAGACCCAGTACTTC.

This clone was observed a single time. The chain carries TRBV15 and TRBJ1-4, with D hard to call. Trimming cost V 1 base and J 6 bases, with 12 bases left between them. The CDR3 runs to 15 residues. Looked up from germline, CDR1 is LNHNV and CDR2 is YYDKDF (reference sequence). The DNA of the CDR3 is TGTGCCACCAGCAGAGTCCGGGTCTTGGATGAAAAACTGTTTTTT. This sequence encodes CATSRVRVLDEKLFF.

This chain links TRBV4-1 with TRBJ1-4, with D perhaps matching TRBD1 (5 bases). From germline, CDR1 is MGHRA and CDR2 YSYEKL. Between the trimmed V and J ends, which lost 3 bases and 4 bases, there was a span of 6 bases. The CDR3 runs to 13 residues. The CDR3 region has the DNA TGCGCCAGCAGCCAGGGACTTAATGAAAAACTGTTTTTT. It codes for CASSQGLNEKLFF.

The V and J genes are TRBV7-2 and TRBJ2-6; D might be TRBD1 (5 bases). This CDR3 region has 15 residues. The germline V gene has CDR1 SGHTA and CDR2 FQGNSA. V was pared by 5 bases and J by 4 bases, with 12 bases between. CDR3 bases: TGTGCCAGCAGCCTAGACAGTACCGGGGCCAACGTCCTGACTTTC. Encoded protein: CASSLDSTGANVLTF.

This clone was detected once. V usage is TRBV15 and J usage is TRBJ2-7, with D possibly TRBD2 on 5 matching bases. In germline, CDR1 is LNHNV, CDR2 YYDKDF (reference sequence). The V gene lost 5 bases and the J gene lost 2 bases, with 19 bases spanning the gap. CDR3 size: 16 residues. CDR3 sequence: CATSDFGLATPYEQYF. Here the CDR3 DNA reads TGTGCCACCAGCGATTTCGGTTTAGCGACTCCCTACGAGCAGTACTTC. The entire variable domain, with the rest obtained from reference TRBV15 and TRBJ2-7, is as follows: DAMVIQNPRYQVTQFGKPVTLSCSQTLNHNVMYWYQQKSSQAPKLLFHYYDKDFNNEADTPDNFQSRRPNTSFCFLDIRSPGLGDTAMYLCATSDFGLATPYEQYFGPGTRLTVT.

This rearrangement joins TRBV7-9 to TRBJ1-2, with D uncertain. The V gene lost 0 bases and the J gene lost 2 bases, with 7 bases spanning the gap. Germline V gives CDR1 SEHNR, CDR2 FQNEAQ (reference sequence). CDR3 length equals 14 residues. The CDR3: CASSLADQNYGYTF. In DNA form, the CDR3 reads TGTGCCAGCAGCTTAGCGGACCAGAACTATGGCTACACCTTC.

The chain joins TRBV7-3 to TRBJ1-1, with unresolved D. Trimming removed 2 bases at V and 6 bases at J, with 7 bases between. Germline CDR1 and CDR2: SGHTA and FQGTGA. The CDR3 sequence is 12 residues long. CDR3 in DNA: TGTGCCAGCAGCTTACCCGGGTCTGAAGCTTTCTTT. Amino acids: CASSLPGSEAFF.

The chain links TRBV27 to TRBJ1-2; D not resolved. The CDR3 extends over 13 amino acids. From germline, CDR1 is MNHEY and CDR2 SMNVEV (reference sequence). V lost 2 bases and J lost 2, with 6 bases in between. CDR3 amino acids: CASSLGTNYGYTF. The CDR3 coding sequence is TGTGCCAGCAGTTTAGGCACCAACTATGGCTACACCTTC.

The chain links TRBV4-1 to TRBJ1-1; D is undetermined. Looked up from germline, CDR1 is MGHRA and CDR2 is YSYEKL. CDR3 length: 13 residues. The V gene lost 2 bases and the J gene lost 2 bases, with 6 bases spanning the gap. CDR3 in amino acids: CASSQPGNTEAFF. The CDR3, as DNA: TGCGCCAGCAGCCAACCGGGTAACACTGAAGCTTTCTTT.

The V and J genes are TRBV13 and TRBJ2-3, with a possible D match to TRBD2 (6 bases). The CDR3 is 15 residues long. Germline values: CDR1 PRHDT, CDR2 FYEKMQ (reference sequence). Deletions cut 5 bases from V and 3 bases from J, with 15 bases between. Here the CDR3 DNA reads TGTGCCAGCAGCCGGAGGGCCGGGGATACAGATACGCAGTATTTT. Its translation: CASSRRAGDTDTQYF.

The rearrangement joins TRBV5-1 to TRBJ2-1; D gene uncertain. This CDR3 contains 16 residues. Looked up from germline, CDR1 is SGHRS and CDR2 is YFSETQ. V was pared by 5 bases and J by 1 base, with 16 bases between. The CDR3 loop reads CASSPGVGLSYNEQFF. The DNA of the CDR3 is TGCGCCAGCAGTCCTGGAGTGGGCTTATCCTACAATGAGCAGTTCTTC.

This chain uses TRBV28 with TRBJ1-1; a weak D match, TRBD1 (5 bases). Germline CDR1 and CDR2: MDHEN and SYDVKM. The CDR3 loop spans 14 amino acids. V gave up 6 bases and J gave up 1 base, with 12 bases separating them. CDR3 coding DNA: TGTGCCAGCAGGGTTTTGGGGGGGAACACTGAAGCTTTCTTT. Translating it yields CASRVLGGNTEAFF. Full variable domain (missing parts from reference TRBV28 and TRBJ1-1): DVKVTQSSRYLVKRTGEKVFLECVQDMDHENMFWYRQDPGLGLRLIYFSYDVKMKEKGDIPEGYSVSREKKERFSLILESASTNQTSMYLCASRVLGGNTEAFFGQGTRLTVV.

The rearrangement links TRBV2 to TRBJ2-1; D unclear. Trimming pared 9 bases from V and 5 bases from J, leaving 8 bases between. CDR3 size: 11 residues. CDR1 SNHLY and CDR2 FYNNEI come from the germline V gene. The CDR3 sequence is CARDGDNEQFF. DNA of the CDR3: TGTGCCAGAGATGGGGACAATGAGCAGTTCTTC.

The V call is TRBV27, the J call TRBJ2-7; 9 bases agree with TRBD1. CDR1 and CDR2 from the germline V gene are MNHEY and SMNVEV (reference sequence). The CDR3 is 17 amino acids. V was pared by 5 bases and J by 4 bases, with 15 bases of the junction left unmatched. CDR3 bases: TGTGCCAGCAGTACCTATGGGCCCCCAGGACAGGGGTACGAGCAGTACTTC. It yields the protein CASSTYGPPGQGYEQYF.

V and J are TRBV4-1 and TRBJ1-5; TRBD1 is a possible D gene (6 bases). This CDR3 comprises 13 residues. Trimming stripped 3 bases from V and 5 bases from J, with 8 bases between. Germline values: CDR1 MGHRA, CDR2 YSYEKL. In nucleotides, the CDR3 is TGCGCCAGCAGCCAGGGGGCAGATCAGCCCCAGCATTTT. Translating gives CASSQGADQPQHF.

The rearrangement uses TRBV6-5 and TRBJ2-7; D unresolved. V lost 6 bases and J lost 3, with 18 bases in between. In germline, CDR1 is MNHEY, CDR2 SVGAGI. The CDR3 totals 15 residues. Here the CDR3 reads CASRSNSLEYYEQYF. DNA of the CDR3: TGTGCCAGCAGATCAAACTCCCTTGAATACTACGAGCAGTACTTC.

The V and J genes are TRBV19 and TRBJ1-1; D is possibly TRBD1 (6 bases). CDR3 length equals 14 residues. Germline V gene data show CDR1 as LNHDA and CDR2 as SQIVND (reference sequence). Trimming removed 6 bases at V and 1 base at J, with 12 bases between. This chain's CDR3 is CASRLGTSNTEAFF. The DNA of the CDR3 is TGTGCCAGTAGATTGGGGACATCGAACACTGAAGCTTTCTTT.

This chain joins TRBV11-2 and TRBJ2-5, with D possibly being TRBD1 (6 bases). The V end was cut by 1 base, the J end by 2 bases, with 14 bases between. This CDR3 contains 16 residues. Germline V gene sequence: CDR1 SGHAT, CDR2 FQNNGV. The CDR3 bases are TGTGCCAGCAGCTTAGGACAGGTATTCCTTCAAGAGACCCAGTACTTC. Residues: CASSLGQVFLQETQYF.

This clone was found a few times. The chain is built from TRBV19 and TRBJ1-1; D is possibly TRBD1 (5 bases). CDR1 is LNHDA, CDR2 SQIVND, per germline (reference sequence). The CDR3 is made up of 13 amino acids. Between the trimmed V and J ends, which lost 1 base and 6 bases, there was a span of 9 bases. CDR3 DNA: TGTGCCAGTAGTATAGCGGGGCTCGCTGAAGCTTTCTTT. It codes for CASSIAGLAEAFF.

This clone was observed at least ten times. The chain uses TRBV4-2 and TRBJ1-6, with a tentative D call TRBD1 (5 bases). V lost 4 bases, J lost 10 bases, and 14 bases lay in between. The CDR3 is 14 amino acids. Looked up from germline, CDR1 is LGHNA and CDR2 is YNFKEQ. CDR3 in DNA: TGTGCCAGCAGCCCAGGGAACGGTTGGTCACCCCTCCACTTT. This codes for CASSPGNGWSPLHF.

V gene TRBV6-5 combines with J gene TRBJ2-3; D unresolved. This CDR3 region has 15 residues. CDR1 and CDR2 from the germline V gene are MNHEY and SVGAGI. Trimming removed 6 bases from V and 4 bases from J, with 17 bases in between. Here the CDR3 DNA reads TGTGCCAGCAGCCCCGGACCTCTCGGCGCAGATACGCAGTATTTT. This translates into CASSPGPLGADTQYF.

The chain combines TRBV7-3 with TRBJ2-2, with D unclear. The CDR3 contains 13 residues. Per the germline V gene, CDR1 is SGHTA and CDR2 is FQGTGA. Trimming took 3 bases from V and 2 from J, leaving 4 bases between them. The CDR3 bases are TGTGCCAGCAGCTTTGTCAACACCGGGGAGCTGTTTTTT. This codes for CASSFVNTGELFF.

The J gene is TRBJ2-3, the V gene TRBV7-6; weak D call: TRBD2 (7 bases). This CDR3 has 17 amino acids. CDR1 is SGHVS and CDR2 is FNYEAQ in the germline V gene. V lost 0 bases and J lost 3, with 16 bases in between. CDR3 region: CASSLAPEGGRTDTQYF. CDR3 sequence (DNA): TGTGCCAGCAGCTTAGCGCCCGAGGGGGGGCGGACAGATACGCAGTATTTT.

As DNA, the CDR3 is TGTGCCGTCCGGGTGAACTCCTACGAGCAGTACTTC. It specifies CAVRVNSYEQYF. The rearrangement joins TRBV6-5 to TRBJ2-7; D unclear. The CDR3 totals 12 residues. Trimming pared 11 bases from V and 0 bases from J, leaving 11 bases between. Germline-derived CDR1 and CDR2 are MNHEY and SVGAGI.

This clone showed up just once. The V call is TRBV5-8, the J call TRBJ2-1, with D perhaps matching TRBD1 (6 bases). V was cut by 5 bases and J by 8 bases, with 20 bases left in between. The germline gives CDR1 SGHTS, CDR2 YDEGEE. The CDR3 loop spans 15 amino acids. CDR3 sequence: CASRTRTALHYEQFF. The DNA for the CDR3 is TGTGCCAGCAGAACCAGGACAGCCTTACACTATGAGCAGTTCTTC.

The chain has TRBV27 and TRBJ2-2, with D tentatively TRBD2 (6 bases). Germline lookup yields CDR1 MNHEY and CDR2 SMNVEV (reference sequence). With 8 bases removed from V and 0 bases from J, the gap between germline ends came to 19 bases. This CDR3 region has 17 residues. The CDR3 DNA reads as TGTGCCAGCGCGTCCTTGGGCGGGACTGCGAACACCGGGGAGCTGTTTTTT. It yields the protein CASASLGGTANTGELFF.

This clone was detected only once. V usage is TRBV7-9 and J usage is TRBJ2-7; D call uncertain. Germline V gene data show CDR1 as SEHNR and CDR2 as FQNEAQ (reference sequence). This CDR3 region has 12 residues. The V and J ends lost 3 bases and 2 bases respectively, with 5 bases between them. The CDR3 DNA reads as TGTGCCAGCAGCTTGAAGACCTACGAGCAGTACTTC. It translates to CASSLKTYEQYF. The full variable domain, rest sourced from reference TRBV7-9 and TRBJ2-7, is DTGVSQNPRHKITKRGQNVTFRCDPISEHNRLYWYRQTLGQGPEFLTYFQNEAQLEKSRLLSDRFSAERPKGSFSTLEIQRTEQGDSAMYLCASSLKTYEQYFGPGTRLTVT.